This is a list of T cell receptor beta chains from one sample in a study of PD-L1 blockade in urothelial cancer. TCRdb's table, derived via immunoSEQ multiplex PCR, lists solely in-frame clones and lacks some. The sample contains about 36,000 clones, around 84% of which appear only once. Sequenced here: PBMCs, sampled around atezolizumab (anti-PD-L1) treatment. The source of these receptors is a man between 35 and 55 years old with urothelial cancer. Both conserved end residues are part of each CDR3. The D gene is left open where the match is weak. Only some rows state a clone size, as once, few, many or a class for expanded clones.

TRBV7-9	once	TRBD1	TRBJ2-7	17	CASSSPFGQGRTYEQYF	TGTGCCAGCAGCTCTCCCTTTGGACAGGGCCGAACCTACGAGCAGTACTTC
TRBV15	-	-	TRBJ2-5	15	CATSSSEGRWETQYF	TGTGCCACCAGCTCATCGGAGGGCCGATGGGAGACCCAGTACTTC
TRBV5-4	-	-	TRBJ2-3	12	CASSLAADTQYF	TGTGCCAGCAGCTTGGCCGCGGATACGCAGTATTTT
TRBV11-2	-	TRBD2	TRBJ2-7	15	CASSPSGVSSYEQYF	TGTGCCAGCAGCCCGAGCGGGGTCAGCTCCTACGAGCAGTACTTC
TRBV4-3	-	TRBD1	TRBJ2-2	17	CASSHGRDRVLPGELFF	TGCGCCAGCAGCCACGGCCGGGACAGGGTATTACCCGGGGAGCTGTTTTTT
TRBV7-2	once	TRBD1	TRBJ2-2	19	CASSSDGFFGTGDTGELFF	TGTGCCAGCAGCTCAGATGGGTTCTTTGGGACAGGGGACACCGGGGAGCTGTTTTTT
TRBV9	-	-	TRBJ2-7	15	CASSARQGRAYEQYF	TGTGCCAGCAGCGCCCGGCAGGGGAGGGCCTACGAGCAGTACTTC
TRBV5-8	few	TRBD1	TRBJ2-7	19	CASSSDWDRDWGGSYEQYF	TGTGCCAGCAGCTCCGACTGGGACAGGGACTGGGGGGGCTCCTACGAGCAGTACTTC
TRBV7-2	-	TRBD2	TRBJ2-7	19	CASSLEAAGVGGPSYEQYF	TGTGCCAGCAGCTTAGAAGCAGCGGGAGTTGGGGGACCCTCCTACGAGCAGTACTTC
TRBV4-3	-	-	TRBJ1-2	15	CASSQDPTVNYGYTF	TGCGCCAGCAGCCAAGACCCCACAGTTAACTATGGCTACACCTTC
TRBV2	-	TRBD1	TRBJ1-5	15	CASSEATGGGQPQHF	TGTGCCAGCAGTGAAGCGACAGGGGGCGGACAGCCCCAGCATTTT
TRBV7-9	-	-	TRBJ2-1	13	CASSPTLSNEQFF	TGTGCCAGCAGCCCGACTCTTTCTAATGAGCAGTTCTTC
TRBV7-9	-	-	TRBJ2-7	13	CASSLFTAYEQYF	TGTGCCAGCAGCTTATTCACTGCCTACGAGCAGTACTTC
TRBV7-3	-	TRBD2	TRBJ2-2	15	CASSPTGTSGKELFF	TGTGCCAGCAGCCCAACCGGGACTAGCGGGAAGGAGCTGTTTTTT
TRBV28	once	-	TRBJ2-7	15	CASSQTQVPSYEQYF	TGTGCCAGCAGTCAGACACAGGTACCCTCCTACGAGCAGTACTTC
TRBV28	-	-	TRBJ1-5	13	CASQFRGNQPQHF	TGTGCCAGCCAATTCCGGGGAAATCAGCCCCAGCATTTT
TRBV5-1	few	-	TRBJ1-1	14	CASRPQLWDTEAFF	TGCGCCAGCAGGCCACAGCTATGGGACACTGAAGCTTTCTTT
TRBV9	once	TRBD2	TRBJ2-2	15	CASSFRARGAGELFF	TGTGCCAGCAGCTTTCGAGCGCGGGGGGCCGGGGAGCTGTTTTTT
TRBV6-6	-	-	TRBJ2-5	15	CASRTQGSRKETQYF	TGTGCCAGCAGAACCCAGGGGAGCAGAAAAGAGACCCAGTACTTC
TRBV18	-	TRBD1	TRBJ1-3	16	CASSPRDRARGNTIYF	TGTGCCAGCTCACCACGGGACAGGGCTAGGGGAAACACCATATATTTT
TRBV6-5	once	-	TRBJ1-2	12	CASSRGTGGYTF	TGTGCCAGCAGCAGAGGTACCGGGGGCTACACCTTC
TRBV5-6	once	-	TRBJ2-7	13	CASSFGQTYEQYF	TGTGCCAGCAGCTTTGGACAGACCTACGAGCAGTACTTC
TRBV5-1	-	TRBD2	TRBJ2-1	11	CASMASGSPFF	TGCGCCAGCATGGCTAGCGGGAGTCCGTTCTTC
TRBV5-4	once	-	TRBJ1-2	16	CASSPMEDGGNYGYTF	TGTGCCAGCAGCCCGATGGAGGATGGGGGCAACTATGGCTACACCTTC
TRBV2	-	TRBD1	TRBJ1-5	15	CASSGQGTNNQPQHF	TGTGCCAGCAGTGGACAGGGAACCAACAATCAGCCCCAGCATTTT
TRBV11-3	-	TRBD2	TRBJ2-2	15	CASSSGLADTGELFF	TGTGCCAGCAGCTCCGGACTAGCGGACACCGGGGAGCTGTTTTTT
TRBV28	-	TRBD2	TRBJ2-1	15	CASSLELAGGYEQFF	TGTGCCAGCAGTTTAGAGCTAGCGGGAGGGTATGAGCAGTTCTTC